The T cell receptor (beta chain) described here comes from a study of blood T cell repertoires in COVID-19. Ages ranged from about 18 to 90 years, with residence in about 24 US areas. Cohort placement rested on clinical history that participants reported themselves. Recovered status in Cohort 3 required two negative PCRs, clearance, or symptom resolution. The data were produced by immunoSEQ multiplex PCR, yet TCRdb's version contains in-frame clones alone and is incomplete. The data show about 160,000 clones, with approximately 80% seen just once and less than 4% held by the top ten. The CDR3 is 14 residues long. Germline V lookup: CDR1 SQVTM, CDR2 ANQGSEA. With 5 bases clipped from V and 8 bases from J, the junction kept 12 bases outside the gene matches.

The chain recombines TRBV29-1 with TRBJ2-1; TRBD2 aligns across 7 bases. This clonotype was obtained from a woman aged 55-69 years who had recovered from COVID-19. Sequencing was done on a sample of PBMCs or T cells enriched from blood (not recorded which). The CDR3: CSVSVLAGIDEQFF. The CDR3 DNA is TGCAGCGTTTCTGTGTTAGCGGGTATCGATGAGCAGTTCTTC.